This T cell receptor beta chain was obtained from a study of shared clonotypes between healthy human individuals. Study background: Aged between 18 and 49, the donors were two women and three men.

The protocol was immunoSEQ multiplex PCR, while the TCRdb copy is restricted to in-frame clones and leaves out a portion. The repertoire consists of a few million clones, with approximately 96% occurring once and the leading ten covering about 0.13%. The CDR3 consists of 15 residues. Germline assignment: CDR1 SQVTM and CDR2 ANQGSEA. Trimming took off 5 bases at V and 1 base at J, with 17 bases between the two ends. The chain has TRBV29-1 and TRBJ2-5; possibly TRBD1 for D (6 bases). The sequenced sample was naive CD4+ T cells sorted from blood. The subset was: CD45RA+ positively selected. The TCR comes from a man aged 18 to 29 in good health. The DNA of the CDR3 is TGCAGCGTTCGGGATGGACAGAGAGTCCAAGAGACCCAGTACTTC. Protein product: CSVRDGQRVQETQYF. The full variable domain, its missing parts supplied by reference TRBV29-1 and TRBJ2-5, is SAVISQKPSRDICQRGTSLTIQCQVDSQVTMMFWYRQQPGQSLTLIATANQGSEATYESGFVIDKFPISRPNLTFSTLTVSNMSPEDSSIYLCSVRDGQRVQETQYFGPGTRLLVL.